These 29 T cell receptor beta chains were sequenced from one sample in a study of T cells in Graves' hyperthyroidism and ophthalmopathy. Amplified TCR beta CDR3 regions came from RNA transcripts. In the first-round RT-PCR of the TCR CDR3, the HTBI primer set was used. Each CDR3 protein gets one entry after TCRdb re-called the multiplex PCR reads with MiXCR. The sample shows 640,000 or so distinct CDR3 sequences, 14% to 15% of them seen only once. Sequencing was carried out using blood. These receptors all stem from a woman between 40 and 50 years old with Graves' ophthalmopathy.

This clonotype has at least ten counts. This chain links TRBV27 with TRBJ2-4, with D hard to call. The CDR3 has 14 amino acids. Trimming removed 6 bases at V and 0 bases at J, with 9 bases between. Germline CDR1 MNHEY, CDR2 SMNVEV (reference sequence). The CDR3 spells CASRANVAKNIQYF. CDR3 sequence (DNA): TGTGCCAGCAGGGCTAACGTAGCCAAAAACATTCAGTACTTC.

In this sample, this clonotype turned up a few times. The V gene is TRBV7-9, the J gene TRBJ2-1; no firm D call. Germline V gene data show CDR1 as SEHNR and CDR2 as FQNEAQ (reference sequence). The CDR3 sequence is 13 residues long. The V end was cut by 5 bases, the J end by 5 bases, with 10 bases between. CDR3 nucleotides: TGTGCCAGCAGCCCCCAGCGCGACAATGAGCAGTTCTTC. Amino acids: CASSPQRDNEQFF.

This clonotype was recorded at least ten times. V gene TRBV2 combines with J gene TRBJ1-2; D perhaps matches TRBD1 (5 bases). CDR1 SNHLY and CDR2 FYNNEI come from the germline V gene. The V gene lost 6 bases and the J gene lost 9 bases, with 14 bases spanning the gap. The length of the CDR3 is 12 residues. The CDR3 nucleotides are TGTGCCAGCAGGACCCGGGACGAAAGCTACACCTTC. Translated: CASRTRDESYTF. The whole variable domain, filled in from reference TRBV2 and TRBJ1-2, reads EPEVTQTPSHQVTQMGQEVILRCVPISNHLYFYWYRQILGQKVEFLVSFYNNEISEKSEIFDDQFSVERPDGSNFTLKIRSTKLEDSAMYFCASRTRDESYTFGSGTRLTVV.

The chain couples TRBV11-1 to TRBJ2-7; no reliable D call. The V end was cut by 4 bases, the J end by 3 bases, with 19 bases between. This CDR3 contains 16 residues. In germline, CDR1 is SGHAT, CDR2 FQDESV (reference sequence). This CDR3 is CASSSSAELFSYEQYF. The CDR3 DNA sequence: TGTGCCAGCAGCTCAAGCGCGGAGCTGTTTAGCTACGAGCAGTACTTC. The variable domain in full, with the rest retrieved from reference TRBV11-1 and TRBJ2-7, is EAEVAQSPRYKITEKSQAVAFWCDPISGHATLYWYRQILGQGPELLVQFQDESVVDDSQLPKDRFSAERLKGVDSTLKIQPAELGDSAMYLCASSSSAELFSYEQYFGPGTRLTVT.

This clonotype was counted at least ten times. CDR3 in DNA: TGTGCCAGCAGCCCACAGGGGGCGCAGTTCGGGGAGCTGTTTTTT. This codes for CASSPQGAQFGELFF. J is TRBJ2-2 and V is TRBV7-2; 9 nucleotides line up with TRBD1. V gave up 5 bases and J gave up 7 bases; unmatched junction bases: 8. The CDR3 contains 15 residues. Germline V lookup: CDR1 SGHTA, CDR2 FQGNSA.

This clonotype was detected many times. The chain recombines TRBV6-5 with TRBJ2-7; D is possibly TRBD2 (6 bases). Germline CDR1 and CDR2: MNHEY and SVGAGI. V was cut by 2 bases and J by 2 bases, with 10 bases left in between. The CDR3 has 14 residues. The CDR3 spells CASSYRDSPYEQYF. The CDR3 DNA follows: TGTGCCAGCAGTTACCGGGACTCGCCCTACGAGCAGTACTTC.

The genes are TRBV12-3 or TRBV12-4 and TRBJ2-5, with 7 positions matching TRBD1. CDR3 length: 17 amino acids. The J segment lost 5 bases and the V segment lost 0 bases, leaving 12 bases of the junction unmatched. The CDR3 DNA follows: TGTGCCAGCAGTTTAGCGAGTAGACCCGGGACAGAGGAGACCCAGTACTTC. Translating gives CASSLASRPGTEETQYF.

This clonotype has just a few counts. The chain combines TRBV5-1 with TRBJ2-7; 14 bases map to TRBD2. Looked up from germline, CDR1 is SGHRS and CDR2 is YFSETQ. V lost 4 bases to trimming and J lost 0 bases; unmatched junction nucleotides: 12. CDR3 length equals 19 residues. The CDR3 nucleotides are TGCGCCAGCAGCCCCCGACCCGGGACTAGCGGGAGCAGCTCCTACGAGCAGTACTTC. Its protein product is CASSPRPGTSGSSSYEQYF.

This clonotype was counted at least ten times. V usage is TRBV11-2 and J usage is TRBJ2-7, with 8 bases that match TRBD2. This CDR3 spans 17 amino acids. Germline V gives CDR1 SGHAT, CDR2 FQNNGV. Trimming removed 0 bases from V and 3 bases from J; junction bases left unmatched: 10. CDR3 in DNA: TGTGCCAGCAGCTTAGAGGGTGCGGGTAGCGGGATCTACGAGCAGTACTTC. Translation gives CASSLEGAGSGIYEQYF.

This clonotype was detected a few times. The chain uses TRBV11-2 and TRBJ2-2, with TRBD1 as a possible D gene (5 bases). The germline V gene encodes CDR1 SGHAT and CDR2 FQNNGV. The V gene lost 5 bases and the J gene lost 7 bases, with 14 bases spanning the gap. The CDR3 contains 14 residues. The CDR3 loop is CASSPTTEGGELFF. As DNA, the CDR3 is TGTGCCAGCAGCCCGACGACAGAAGGCGGGGAGCTGTTTTTT.

The chain combines TRBV20-1 with TRBJ2-7; TRBD1 aligns across 11 bases. J lost 3 bases, V lost 3 bases, and 4 bases had no gene match. The CDR3 length is 14 residues. CDR1 is DFQATT and CDR2 is SNEGSKA in the germline V gene (reference sequence). Here the CDR3 reads CSASQGQGVYEQYF. CDR3 in DNA: TGCAGTGCTAGTCAGGGACAGGGGGTCTACGAGCAGTACTTC.

This clonotype was seen at least ten times. The rearrangement links TRBV11-3 to TRBJ2-6; D may be TRBD2 (6 bases). Deletions cut 2 bases from V and 0 bases from J, with 8 bases between. This CDR3 region has 16 residues. Germline V gene sequence: CDR1 SGHNT, CDR2 YENEEA. The CDR3: CASSLLGGSGANVLTF. The CDR3 coding sequence is TGTGCCAGCAGCTTATTGGGAGGCTCTGGGGCCAACGTCCTGACTTTC.

This clonotype was counted many times. J is TRBJ1-5 and V is TRBV6-2 or TRBV6-3, with 11 bases identical to TRBD1. The CDR3 is 17 amino acids. CDR1 MNHEY and CDR2 SVGEGT come from the germline V gene. Losses at the gene ends were 2 bases for V and 5 bases for J; bases not matched to a gene: 8. The CDR3 bases are TGTGCCAGCAGTTACACCGGACAGGGGGCGTCTGATCAGCCCCAGCATTTT. It is translated as CASSYTGQGASDQPQHF.

This clonotype was picked up many times. The V call is TRBV2, the J call TRBJ2-7; 13 nucleotides agree with TRBD2. The germline V gene has CDR1 SNHLY and CDR2 FYNNEI. CDR3 length: 15 amino acids. J lost 3 bases, V lost 6 bases, and 5 bases had no gene match. In DNA form, the CDR3 reads TGTGCCAGCAGAAGGACTAGCGGGAGCCTCTACGAGCAGTACTTC. This codes for CASRRTSGSLYEQYF.

This clonotype has at least ten counts. V and J are TRBV19 and TRBJ2-7; D gene ambiguous. CDR1 and CDR2 from the germline V gene are LNHDA and SQIVND (reference sequence). V lost 5 bases, J lost 3 bases, and 14 bases lay in between. This CDR3 comprises 14 residues. The CDR3 sequence: CASSARLEIYEQYF. The DNA of the CDR3 is TGTGCCAGTAGTGCCCGACTGGAGATCTACGAGCAGTACTTC. Full variable domain (rest looked up from reference TRBV19 and TRBJ2-7): DGGITQSPKYLFRKEGQNVTLSCEQNLNHDAMYWYRQDPGQGLRLIYYSQIVNDFQKGDIAEGYSVSREKKESFPLTVTSAQKNPTAFYLCASSARLEIYEQYFGPGTRLTVT.

This clonotype came up many times. This chain links TRBV20-1 with TRBJ2-2; D remains unclear. The CDR3 length is 14 residues. The ends were cut back, 3 bases at V and 3 bases at J, with 11 bases in the middle. Germline V gene data show CDR1 as DFQATT and CDR2 as SNEGSKA (reference sequence). The CDR3 bases are TGCAGTGCTAGGGATCAGTCGTACACCGGGGAGCTGTTTTTT. Amino acid sequence: CSARDQSYTGELFF.

The chain has TRBV12-3 or TRBV12-4 and TRBJ2-7; D is unclear. This CDR3 has 16 amino acids. The V and J ends lost 5 bases and 7 bases respectively, with 24 bases between them. The CDR3 nucleotides read TGTGCCAGCAGTCGCTACGAGACATGGCCATACGGGGAGCAGTACTTC. It specifies CASSRYETWPYGEQYF.

At least ten counts were recorded for this clonotype. This chain uses TRBV28 with TRBJ2-5; tentative D call: TRBD2 (5 bases). The CDR3 runs to 13 residues. V lost 8 bases and J 3 bases, leaving 13 bases between the germline ends. Germline lookup yields CDR1 MDHEN and CDR2 SYDVKM. The DNA of the CDR3 is TGTGCCAGCCGTCCCGGGATGGAAGAGACCCAGTACTTC. This codes for CASRPGMEETQYF.

This clonotype was picked up many times. The chain uses TRBV6-5 and TRBJ2-5, with 9 bases that match TRBD1. Germline trimming cut 0 bases from V and 1 base from J; bases unmatched to any gene: 0. This CDR3 region has 15 residues. Looked up from germline, CDR1 is MNHEY and CDR2 is SVGAGI. The CDR3 protein is CASSYSTGGQETQYF. Here the CDR3 DNA reads TGTGCCAGCAGTTACTCGACAGGGGGCCAAGAGACCCAGTACTTC.

This clonotype occurred a few times. This rearrangement joins TRBV6-2 or TRBV6-3 to TRBJ2-1; 12 bases map to TRBD2. The J segment lost 4 bases and the V segment lost 2 bases, leaving 6 bases of the junction unmatched. This CDR3 has 17 amino acids. The germline CDR1 and CDR2 sequences are MNHEY and SVGEGT. The DNA of the CDR3 is TGTGCCAGCAGTTACAGACTAGCGGGAGTGGGTTACAATGAGCAGTTCTTC. This sequence encodes CASSYRLAGVGYNEQFF.

Ten or more counts support this clonotype. The genes are TRBV15 and TRBJ2-7; 16 nucleotides align to TRBD2. The V gene's germline CDR1 is LNHNV and CDR2 YYDKDF (reference sequence). Trimming cost V 0 bases and J 6 bases; bases outside gene matches: 14. This CDR3 has 20 amino acids. The CDR3 sequence is CATSRDQGTSGRALGSEQYF. CDR3 coding DNA: TGTGCCACCAGCAGAGATCAGGGGACTAGCGGGAGGGCCCTGGGATCCGAGCAGTACTTC.

V gene TRBV11-2 combines with J gene TRBJ1-1, with 8 bases aligning to TRBD1. Germline V gene lookup returns CDR1 SGHAT and CDR2 FQNNGV. The length of the CDR3 is 19 residues. V lost 2 bases and J lost 3; bases outside the gene matches: 17. CDR3 sequence (DNA): TGTGCCAGCAGCTTACTTATGGGCAGGGGGCACGGTCGGGACACTGAAGCTTTCTTT. It is translated as CASSLLMGRGHGRDTEAFF.

The sample holds many counts of this clonotype. This rearrangement joins TRBV2 to TRBJ2-2; D gene unclear. V shed 5 bases and J shed 1 base, with 11 bases lying between them. Germline V gene data show CDR1 as SNHLY and CDR2 as FYNNEI. This CDR3 region has 15 residues. The CDR3 loop is CASSREPKNTGELFF. CDR3 in DNA: TGTGCCAGCAGTAGGGAACCTAAGAACACCGGGGAGCTGTTTTTT.

This clonotype was found many times. The rearrangement joins TRBV5-1 to TRBJ2-7; no reliable D call. CDR3 length equals 14 residues. Trimming pared 0 bases from V and 0 bases from J, leaving 7 bases between. The germline V gene has CDR1 SGHRS and CDR2 YFSETQ. CDR3 bases: TGCGCCAGCAGCTTGGGCCCCCCCTCCTACGAGCAGTACTTC. It translates to CASSLGPPSYEQYF. The complete variable domain, with remaining parts taken from reference TRBV5-1 and TRBJ2-7, reads KAGVTQTPRYLIKTRGQQVTLSCSPISGHRSVSWYQQTPGQGLQFLFEYFSETQRNKGNFPGRFSGRQFSNSRSEMNVSTLELGDSALYLCASSLGPPSYEQYFGPGTRLTVT.

This clonotype has a count of ten or more. The chain's CDR3 is CASRKTLGGETQYF. The CDR3 nucleotides are TGTGCCAGCAGAAAAACACTAGGGGGAGAGACCCAGTACTTC. The chain uses TRBV6-5 and TRBJ2-5; possibly TRBD1 for D (6 bases). The CDR3 totals 14 residues. Germline CDR1 MNHEY, CDR2 SVGAGI. The germline V and J ends were trimmed by 6 bases and 4 bases, with 15 bases remaining between them.

The sample holds many counts of this clonotype. V usage is TRBV20-1 and J usage is TRBJ2-2; 9 bases map to TRBD2. J gave up 1 base and V 6 bases, and 12 bases lay outside the gene matches. CDR1 DFQATT and CDR2 SNEGSKA come from the germline V gene (reference sequence). CDR3 size: 17 residues. The CDR3 sequence: CSARIAGATLNTGELFF. Written as DNA, the CDR3 is TGCAGTGCGCGTATAGCGGGAGCCACCTTGAACACCGGGGAGCTGTTTTTT.

This clonotype was seen a handful of times. The chain links TRBV9 to TRBJ2-1; 7 bases match TRBD1. V trimming: 3 bases; J trimming: 0 bases; junction bases outside the gene matches: 6. The V gene's germline CDR1 is SGDLS and CDR2 YYNGEE. The CDR3 consists of 16 residues. The CDR3 DNA reads as TGTGCCAGCAGCGCAGGGACAGCAAGCTCCTACAATGAGCAGTTCTTC. Residues: CASSAGTASSYNEQFF.

This clonotype has at least ten counts. This rearrangement joins TRBV7-2 to TRBJ1-1; D unclear. Germline V gives CDR1 SGHTA, CDR2 FQGNSA. Trimming shortened V by 3 bases and J by 1 base, and 6 bases separated the two germline ends. The CDR3 totals 13 residues. The CDR3 DNA reads TGTGCCAGCAGCTTTCCAGGGAACACTGAAGCTTTCTTT. Protein sequence: CASSFPGNTEAFF. The full variable domain, completed using reference TRBV7-2 and TRBJ1-1, is GAGVSQSPSNKVTEKGKDVELRCDPISGHTALYWYRQSLGQGLEFLIYFQGNSAPDKSGLPSDRFSAERTGGSVSTLTIQRTQQEDSAVYLCASSFPGNTEAFFGQGTRLTVV.

There are a few counts of this clonotype. V and J are TRBV13 and TRBJ2-1; TRBD2 matches 15 bases. Germline V lookup: CDR1 PRHDT, CDR2 FYEKMQ (reference sequence). The CDR3 has 19 amino acids. J lost 1 base, V lost 5 bases, and 9 bases had no gene match. CDR3 coding DNA: TGTGCCAGCAGCATCCCCCGGACTAGCGGGAGGGGGTCCTACAATGAGCAGTTCTTC. This gives the protein CASSIPRTSGRGSYNEQFF.